This TCR beta chain was observed in a study of shared clonotypes between healthy human individuals (dated by TCRdb to about 2020). About the study as a whole: A couple of women and a few men aged 18 to 49 years were included in the cohort. For each donor, CD4 naive and CD4 memory were each run on three plates, CD8 naive on two plates, and CD8 memory on one plate. The study deeply sequenced blood TCR repertoires of about five healthy adults to estimate repertoire size and the extent of clonotype sharing between individuals. Different laboratories and diverse techniques were used to prepare libraries and sequence TCR repertoires, to increase sequencing depth and limit assay-specific biases. Leukapheresis yielded between about 0.9 and 9 billion PBMCs per donor. Overall results and qualifications from the work: Based on pairwise subsampling, the degree of clonotype sharing among donors was expected to be affected by sequencing depth. Because the study included a small number of donors, the genetic and exposure-history diversity represented was limited. Across four donors, roughly 5.1% of naive CD4, roughly 3.5% of naive CD8, approximately 2.5% of memory CD4, and about 0.4% of memory CD8 clonotypes were shared. Estimated clonotype richness was generally larger for naive than for memory subsets. Even with the large sequencing depth, rarefaction of the sorted-subset datasets indicated that sequencing was incomplete. Higher generation probabilities were observed for clonotypes shared by all four sorted-subset donors than for non-shared clonotypes. Sampling was restricted to blood, and TCR repertoires in tissues likely differ from the TCR repertoires found in blood.

Turning to this clone: Its antigen is still unknown. One base away there is no much larger clone; base qualities are not given.

Using the deep immunoSEQ assay, TCR CDR3 regions were amplified from genomic DNA by multiplex PCR. For each cell subset, the extracted genomic DNA was distributed evenly across all wells of several immunoSEQ 96-well plates, and each plate served as one replicate. For sorted subsets, about 0.2 ug genomic DNA, equal to about 30,000 T cell genomes, was loaded into each replicate PCR. Purified libraries were quantified with a Qubit 3.0 fluorometer, sized on a Bioanalyzer 2100, and re-quantified with the KAPA Library Quantification kit. Every immunoSEQ 96-well plate was sequenced on a dedicated single-read 150-cycle Illumina NextSeq 550 flow cell. In the source study's methods: Because only junctional sequences without quality scores were contained in the immunoSEQ output, filtering matching that applied to full-length reads could not be performed. Sequences were annotated with PyIR, a Python wrapper for IgBLAST v1.9, using IMGT germline references to assign V/J genes and CDR3. Reads were removed for weak V/J assignments (E-value above 1e-6), missing CDR3, stop codons, out-of-frame junctions, or ambiguous translated residues. A V3J clonotype was defined by an identical inferred V gene, J gene, and CDR3 amino acid sequence. Percentage overlap between repertoires was calculated by dividing the number of shared unique clonotypes by the size of the smaller repertoire. RTK rarefaction, the Chao1 estimator, and Recon v2.1 estimates of unobserved clonotypes were used to assess repertoire richness. OLGA was used to compute generation probabilities for all TCRbeta clonotypes that the gDNA method yielded from several donors. TCRdb took this table from immuneACCESS and kept in-frame rearrangements with V and J called. Such tables lack part of the clones; where checked against another copy, unresolved V genes explain under half of the gap, and the rest is unexplained. From that table come the V and J calls and clone size; the DNA was used to work out D and trimming. The table for this sample lists millions of clones; 85% to 95% of them were counted only once. Over 1.5% of the sample is held by the ten biggest clonotypes.

The junction shows trimming of 4 bases on V and 1 base on J, and the gene matches do not reach 10 bases of it. CDR1 is given as MNHNS and CDR2 as SASEGT, both from the germline V gene. CDR3 length: 17 amino acids, cysteine to phenylalanine. Just the 51-base CDR3 DNA is kept, in frame starting at base 1. CD8 naive samples were obtained by positive selection for CCR7 among CD45RO-negative cells, yielding a CD45RA+CCR7+ population from which TemRA cells were excluded. The donors were healthy, HIV-negative adults with no recently reported acute infections or vaccinations. Only Caucasian adults living in Nashville, Tennessee, USA were represented among the donors. Blood was collected by leukapheresis, and PBMCs were isolated by Ficoll-Histopaque density gradient centrifugation and then cryopreserved in liquid nitrogen vapor phase. Purity and quantity of every magnetically sorted T cell population were checked by analytical flow cytometry. Genomic DNA was isolated from each sorted fraction and quantified by UV absorbance on a Nanodrop 2000c.

The sequencing input was naive CD8+ T cells from PBMCs. According to the study, the label for this sample's cell subset or site signals: CD45RA+CCR7+. The chain links TRBV6-1 with TRBJ1-1; 9 bases in between match TRBD1. The receptor comes from a man in his late teens or twenties in good health. Some clones in this sample may be carry-over from other donors' samples. The encoded CDR3 is CASSAANRGHTNTEAFF. The DNA sequence is as follows: TGTGCCAGCAGTGCCGCAAACAGGGGGCACACGAACACTGAAGCTTTCTTT.